This paragraph covers one TCR beta chain sequence. Trimming at V came to 3 bases and at J to 6 bases, leaving 10 bases not matched to a gene. The CDR3 sequence is 16 residues long. Looked up from germline, CDR1 is MNHEY and CDR2 is SMNVEV (reference sequence). This PCR relied on a set of 60 Vbeta primers and 13 Jbeta primers. Sequenced by immunoSEQ multiplex PCR; TCRdb stores in-frame clones only, minus some. The table records 100,000 to 150,000 clones, under 80% of them present only once. This sample is drawn from a study of cytomegalovirus exposure and HLA in healthy donors. Study details: Samples from HLA-typed donors yielded approximately 80 million unique TCRs in an early data release.

Specimen: PBMCs. This chain connects TRBV27 to TRBJ1-4; TRBD1 aligns across 7 bases. This receptor was identified in a man aged 40-55 years in good health and CMV-seropositive. The CDR3, as DNA: TGTGCCAGCAGTTTTTCCACAGGGGAAGGGTATGAAAAACTGTTTTTT. Protein: CASSFSTGEGYEKLFF.